The 9 T cell receptor beta chains listed next were all sequenced from one sample in a study of blood T cell repertoires in COVID-19. Sequencing was performed with immunoSEQ multiplex PCR; in TCRdb, only in-frame clones are kept and a portion is missing. The data hold fewer than 250,000 clones, with 65% to 90% observed a single time. The sequencing sample was made of PBMCs or T cells enriched from blood (not recorded which). The source is a woman aged 40 to 50 with acute COVID-19.

On this clone: Other DNA variants within this sample encode the same CDR3. The chain carries TRBV3-1 (or the pseudogene TRBV3-2) and TRBJ2-3, with 8 bases aligning to TRBD2. V gave up 4 bases and J gave up 0 bases; unmatched junction bases: 3. CDR1 LGHDT and CDR2 YNNKEL come from the germline V gene (reference sequence). The CDR3 loop spans 15 amino acids. The CDR3 nucleotides read TGTGCCAGCAGCCCCACTAGCGGTAGCACAGATACGCAGTATTTT. Translation gives CASSPTSGSTDTQYF.

The chain uses TRBV10-2 and TRBJ1-6; D possibly corresponds to TRBD1 (6 bases). CDR1 and CDR2 (germline): WSHSY, SAAADI. V was pared by 3 bases and J by 11 bases, with 11 bases between. This CDR3 is 13 amino acids long. CDR3 DNA sequence: TGCGCCAGCAGTGACGGAGGGGGGGCACCCCTCCACTTT. This translates into CASSDGGGAPLHF.

The CDR3: CATQTSGTSTDTQYF. CDR3 in DNA: TGTGCCACCCAGACTAGCGGAACTAGCACAGATACGCAGTATTTT. This chain uses TRBV7-2 with TRBJ2-3, with 9 bases lining up with TRBD2. The V and J ends lost 10 bases and 0 bases, in that order; junction bases with no gene match: 8. CDR1 and CDR2 (germline): SGHTA, FQGNSA. This CDR3 region has 15 residues.

V usage is TRBV29-1 and J usage is TRBJ2-4; the match to TRBD2 covers 7 bases. The ends lost 7 bases at V and 0 bases at J; junction bases unmatched: 9. The CDR3 totals 15 residues. Germline assignment: CDR1 SQVTM and CDR2 ANQGSEA. The CDR3 sequence is CSAVGGILAKNIQYF. CDR3 bases: TGCAGCGCAGTGGGGGGGATACTAGCCAAAAACATTCAGTACTTC.

The chain's CDR3 is CSVGTSGSIYEQFF. CDR3 nucleotides: TGCAGCGTTGGGACTAGCGGGAGTATATATGAGCAGTTCTTC. V gene TRBV29-1 combines with J gene TRBJ2-1, with TRBD2 matching 13 bases. The CDR3 has 14 amino acids. With V trimmed by 4 bases and J by 8 bases, 5 bases remained unmatched. CDR1 and CDR2 from the germline V gene are SQVTM and ANQGSEA.

The J gene is TRBJ1-1, the V gene TRBV7-8; D is possibly TRBD1 (6 bases). Trimming cost V 5 bases and J 0 bases, with 19 bases left between them. CDR1 is SGHVS, CDR2 FQNEAQ, per germline. The CDR3 runs 17 residues. CDR3 in amino acids: CASSAGDRTIMNTEAFF. Here the CDR3 DNA reads TGTGCCAGCAGCGCTGGAGACAGGACCATCATGAACACTGAAGCTTTCTTT.

This clone was seen a single time. The chain combines TRBV7-2 with TRBJ2-7; TRBD2 agrees at 15 bases. Losses at the gene ends were 5 bases for V and 7 bases for J; bases not matched to a gene: 9. Per the germline V gene, CDR1 is SGHTA and CDR2 is FQGNSA. The CDR3 sequence is 16 residues long. This chain's CDR3 is CASSPPGLAGGREQYF. CDR3 in DNA: TGTGCCAGCAGCCCCCCGGGACTAGCGGGAGGTCGGGAGCAGTACTTC. The variable domain in full, with the rest retrieved from reference TRBV7-2 and TRBJ2-7, is GAGVSQSPSNKVTEKGKDVELRCDPISGHTALYWYRQSLGQGLEFLIYFQGNSAPDKSGLPSDRFSAERTGGSVSTLTIQRTQQEDSAVYLCASSPPGLAGGREQYFGPGTRLTVT.

With respect to this clone: The same CDR3 also results from other DNA sequences found in this sample. The chain joins TRBV6-5 to TRBJ2-1; 11 nucleotides agree with TRBD2. Unmatched junction bases numbered 6, after V lost 4 bases and J lost 7 bases. Germline CDR1 reads MNHEY; CDR2 reads SVGAGI. There are 15 residues in the CDR3. The CDR3 nucleotides read TGTGCCAGCAGTTCCCTAGCGGGAGGTGGGAATGAGCAGTTCTTC. This codes for CASSSLAGGGNEQFF.

The chain joins TRBV2 to TRBJ2-1; 8 nucleotides align to TRBD2. The germline V gene encodes CDR1 SNHLY and CDR2 FYNNEI. The junction had 15 bases not matched to a gene; V was cut back by 7 bases and J by 10 bases. The CDR3 has 15 amino acids. Here the CDR3 reads CASTESGLAGREQFF. As DNA, the CDR3 is TGTGCCAGCACCGAATCTGGCCTAGCGGGTCGGGAGCAGTTCTTC.